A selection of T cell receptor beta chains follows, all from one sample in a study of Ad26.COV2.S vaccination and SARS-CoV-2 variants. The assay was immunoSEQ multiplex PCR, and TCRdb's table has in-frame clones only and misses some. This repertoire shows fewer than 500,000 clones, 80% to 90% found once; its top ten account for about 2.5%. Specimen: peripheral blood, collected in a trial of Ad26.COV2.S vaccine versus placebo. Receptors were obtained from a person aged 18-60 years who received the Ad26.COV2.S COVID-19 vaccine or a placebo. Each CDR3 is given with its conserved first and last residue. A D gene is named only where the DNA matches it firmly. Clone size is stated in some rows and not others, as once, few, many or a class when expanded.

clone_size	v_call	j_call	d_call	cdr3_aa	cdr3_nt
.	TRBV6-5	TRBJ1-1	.	CASSYVRGGTEAFF	TGTGCCAGCAGTTACGTCAGGGGTGGCACTGAAGCTTTCTTT
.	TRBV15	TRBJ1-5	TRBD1	CATSRDRGALPQHF	TGTGCCACCAGTAGGGACAGGGGTGCTCTGCCCCAGCATTTT
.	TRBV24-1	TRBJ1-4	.	CATSDPGLNEKLFF	TGTGCCACCAGTGATCCAGGGCTGAATGAAAAACTGTTTTTT
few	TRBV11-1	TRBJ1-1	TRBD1	CASSLYGNRGAFF	TGTGCCAGCAGCCTTTACGGGAACAGGGGAGCTTTCTTT
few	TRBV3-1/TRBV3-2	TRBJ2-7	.	CASSQFYEQYF	TGTGCCAGCAGCCAATTCTACGAGCAGTACTTC
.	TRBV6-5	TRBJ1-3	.	CASSSFPTSSGNTIYF	TGTGCCAGCAGTTCTTTTCCCACCAGCTCTGGAAACACCATATATTTT
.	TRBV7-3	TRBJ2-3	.	CASSLKGDTQYF	TGTGCCAGCAGCTTAAAGGGAGATACGCAGTATTTT
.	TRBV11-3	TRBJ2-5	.	CASSSLAGTQYF	TGTGCCAGCAGCTCCCTGGCTGGGACCCAGTACTTC
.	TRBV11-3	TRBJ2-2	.	CASSLRPENTGELFF	TGTGCCAGCAGCTTAAGGCCAGAGAACACCGGGGAGCTGTTTTTT
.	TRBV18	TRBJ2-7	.	CASSFEALYEQYF	TGTGCCAGCTCATTTGAGGCACTTTACGAGCAGTACTTC
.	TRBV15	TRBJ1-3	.	CATSSTGPGNTIYF	TGTGCCACCAGCAGTACGGGCCCGGGAAACACCATATATTTT
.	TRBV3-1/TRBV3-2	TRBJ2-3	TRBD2	CASSWGGDTQYF	TGTGCCAGCAGCTGGGGGGGGGATACGCAGTATTTT
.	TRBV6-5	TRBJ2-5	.	CASSQDFQETQYF	TGTGCCAGCAGCCAGGACTTCCAAGAGACCCAGTACTTC
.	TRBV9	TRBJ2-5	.	CASSGGGGGQETQYF	TGTGCCAGCAGCGGCGGGGGAGGGGGCCAAGAGACCCAGTACTTC
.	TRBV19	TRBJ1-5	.	CASTPVPKSQPQHF	TGTGCCAGTACTCCCGTCCCCAAGAGCCAGCCCCAGCATTTT
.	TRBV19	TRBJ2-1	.	CASSYGGYSYNEQFF	TGTGCCAGTAGTTATGGAGGGTACTCTTACAATGAGCAGTTCTTC
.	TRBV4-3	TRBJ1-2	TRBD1	CASSQYSQGARGGYTF	TGCGCCAGCAGCCAGTATTCACAGGGGGCGCGGGGTGGCTACACCTTC
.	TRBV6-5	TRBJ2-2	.	CASSKNEGPGELFF	TGTGCCAGCAGTAAGAATGAAGGACCCGGGGAGCTGTTTTTT
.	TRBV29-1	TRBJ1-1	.	CSVQPQAGTEAFF	TGCAGCGTTCAGCCCCAGGCGGGCACTGAAGCTTTCTTT
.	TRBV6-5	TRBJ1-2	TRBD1	CASRRQGGYTF	TGTGCCAGCAGGAGACAGGGGGGCTACACCTTC
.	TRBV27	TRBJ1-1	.	CASKFVSDTEAFF	TGTGCCAGCAAGTTTGTATCTGACACTGAAGCTTTCTTT
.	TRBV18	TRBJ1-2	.	CASSPPVAGRGYGYTF	TGTGCCAGCTCACCACCGGTTGCCGGGCGCGGCTATGGCTACACCTTC
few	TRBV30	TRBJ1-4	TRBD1	CAWRILGRGQLFF	TGTGCCTGGAGGATATTGGGCAGGGGACAGCTGTTTTTT
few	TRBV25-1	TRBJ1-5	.	CASSGDNNQPQHF	TGTGCCAGCAGCGGTGACAACAATCAGCCCCAGCATTTT
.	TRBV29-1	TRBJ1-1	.	CSVKQGFMNTEAFF	TGCAGCGTCAAACAGGGTTTCATGAACACTGAAGCTTTCTTT
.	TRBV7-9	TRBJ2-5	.	CASSRGSQETQYF	TGTGCCAGCAGCCGAGGGTCTCAAGAGACCCAGTACTTC
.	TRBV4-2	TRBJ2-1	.	CASSPGLAAYNEQFF	TGTGCCAGCAGTCCCGGGCTAGCAGCCTACAATGAGCAGTTCTTC
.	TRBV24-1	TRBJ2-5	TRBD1	CATSGGQGLETQYF	TGTGCCACCAGTGGAGGACAGGGACTAGAGACCCAGTACTTC
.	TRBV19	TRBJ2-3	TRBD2	CASRASGGREDTQYF	TGTGCCAGTAGGGCTAGCGGGGGGCGGGAAGATACGCAGTATTTT
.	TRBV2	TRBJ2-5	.	CASSEEGGFKAETQYF	TGTGCCAGCAGTGAAGAAGGAGGGTTTAAAGCGGAGACCCAGTACTTC
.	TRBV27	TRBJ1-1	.	CASSLGGHPNTEAFF	TGTGCCAGCAGTTTAGGGGGACACCCGAACACTGAAGCTTTCTTT
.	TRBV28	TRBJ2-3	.	CATETGRDRRTQYF	TGTGCCACCGAGACAGGGAGGGACCGCCGTACGCAGTATTTT
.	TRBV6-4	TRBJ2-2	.	CASSDSALTGELFF	TGTGCCAGCAGTGACTCAGCCCTTACCGGGGAGCTGTTTTTT
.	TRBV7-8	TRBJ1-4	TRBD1	CASSRTGDYEKLFF	TGTGCCAGCAGTAGGACAGGCGATTATGAAAAACTGTTTTTT
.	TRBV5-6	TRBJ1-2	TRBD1	CASSSRDRGQYYGYTF	TGTGCCAGCAGCTCCCGGGACAGGGGGCAGTACTATGGCTACACCTTC
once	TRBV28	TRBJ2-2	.	CASSLVRPAGTGELFF	TGTGCCAGCAGTTTGGTCAGGCCTGCGGGCACCGGGGAGCTGTTTTTT
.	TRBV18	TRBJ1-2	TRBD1	CASSYTGQEDNTF	TGTGCCAGCTCTTATACGGGACAGGAGGATAACACCTTC
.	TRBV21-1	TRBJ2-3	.	CASSKEEDTGERKDAQYF	TGTGCCAGCAGCAAAGAAGAAGATACAGGAGAAAGAAAAGACGCGCAGTATTTT
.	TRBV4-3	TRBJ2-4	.	CASSEGLAKNIQYF	TGCGCCAGCAGCGAAGGACTAGCCAAAAACATTCAGTACTTC
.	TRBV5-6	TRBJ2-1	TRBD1	CASSSPGQGYNEQFF	TGTGCCAGCAGCTCGCCGGGACAGGGTTACAATGAGCAGTTCTTC
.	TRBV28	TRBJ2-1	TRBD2	CASSTWRGSWGGEQFF	TGTGCCAGCAGTACTTGGCGGGGGTCGTGGGGTGGGGAGCAGTTCTTC
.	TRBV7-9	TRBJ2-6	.	CASSLRGANVLTF	TGTGCCAGCAGCTTACGTGGGGCCAACGTCCTGACTTTC
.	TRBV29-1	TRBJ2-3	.	CSVHDSGSTDTQYF	TGCAGCGTCCATGATAGCGGTAGCACAGATACGCAGTATTTT
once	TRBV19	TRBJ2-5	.	CASSIWLASGETQYF	TGTGCCAGTAGTATTTGGTTGGCTAGTGGGGAAACCCAGTACTTC
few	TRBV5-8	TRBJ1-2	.	CASSLGPNYGYTF	TGTGCCAGCAGCTTGGGACCAAACTATGGCTACACCTTC
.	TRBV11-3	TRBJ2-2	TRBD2	CASSPDGTSGAGELFF	TGTGCCAGCAGCCCCGACGGGACTAGTGGGGCCGGGGAGCTGTTTTTT
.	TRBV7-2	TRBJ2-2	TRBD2	CASSLDAGDTGELFF	TGTGCCAGCAGCTTAGACGCGGGAGACACCGGGGAGCTGTTTTTT
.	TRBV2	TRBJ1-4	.	CASTRPGLINEKLFF	TGTGCCAGCACCCGTCCCGGACTCATTAATGAAAAACTGTTTTTT
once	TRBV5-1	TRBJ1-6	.	CASSLTPEQSNSPLHF	TGCGCCAGCAGCTTGACGCCCGAGCAGTCTAATTCACCCCTCCACTTT
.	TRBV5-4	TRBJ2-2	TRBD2	CASSPHRTSGYTGELFF	TGTGCCAGCAGCCCTCACCGGACTAGCGGCTACACCGGGGAGCTGTTTTTT
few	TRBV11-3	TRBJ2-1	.	CASSEGPYEQFF	TGTGCCAGCAGCGAGGGCCCGTATGAGCAGTTCTTC
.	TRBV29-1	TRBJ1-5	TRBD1	CSVGQGVDQPQHF	TGCAGCGTTGGACAGGGGGTCGATCAGCCCCAGCATTTT
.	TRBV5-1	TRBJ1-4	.	CASSPTATNEKLFF	TGCGCCAGCAGCCCGACGGCTACTAATGAAAAACTGTTTTTT
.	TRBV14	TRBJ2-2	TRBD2	CASSQKLGLAGVRTGELFF	TGTGCCAGCAGCCAAAAACTGGGACTAGCGGGAGTAAGGACCGGGGAGCTGTTTTTT
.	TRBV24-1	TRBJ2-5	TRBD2	CATSDPGLAEAQETQYF	TGTGCCACCAGTGATCCCGGACTAGCGGAGGCACAAGAGACCCAGTACTTC
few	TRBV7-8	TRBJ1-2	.	CASSLGSSRLGYTF	TGTGCCAGCAGCTTAGGTTCCTCCAGACTTGGCTACACCTTC
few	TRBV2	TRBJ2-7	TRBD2	CASRREGLGEQYF	TGTGCCAGCAGAAGGGAGGGGCTGGGCGAGCAGTACTTC
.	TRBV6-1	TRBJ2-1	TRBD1	CASSEGLRQGVRDEQFF	TGTGCCAGCAGTGAAGGGCTCCGACAGGGTGTTAGGGATGAGCAGTTCTTC
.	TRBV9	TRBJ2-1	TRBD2	CASSLAGGEIYNEQFF	TGTGCCAGCAGCCTAGCGGGAGGGGAGATTTACAATGAGCAGTTCTTC